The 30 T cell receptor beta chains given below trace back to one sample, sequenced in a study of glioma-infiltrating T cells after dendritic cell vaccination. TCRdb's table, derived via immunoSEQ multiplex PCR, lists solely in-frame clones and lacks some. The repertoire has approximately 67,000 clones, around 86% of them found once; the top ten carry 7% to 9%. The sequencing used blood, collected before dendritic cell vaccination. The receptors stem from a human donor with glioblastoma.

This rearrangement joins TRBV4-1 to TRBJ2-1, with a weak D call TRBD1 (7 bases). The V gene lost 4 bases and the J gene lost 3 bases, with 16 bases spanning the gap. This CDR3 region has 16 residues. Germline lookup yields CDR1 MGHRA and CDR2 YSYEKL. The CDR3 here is CASSRFRGAGYNEQFF. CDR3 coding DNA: TGCGCCAGCAGCCGATTCAGGGGGGCCGGCTACAATGAGCAGTTCTTC.

The chain's CDR3 is CASTDRGFEGYTF. CDR3 nucleotides: TGTGCCAGTACCGACAGGGGGTTTGAGGGCTACACCTTC. The V and J genes are TRBV19 and TRBJ1-2, with 9 bases lining up with TRBD1. The CDR3 covers 13 residues. V shed 7 bases and J 8 bases; nucleotides not matched to a gene: 8. CDR1 is LNHDA and CDR2 is SQIVND in the germline V gene (reference sequence).

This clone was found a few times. DNA for the CDR3: TGTGCCAGCAGTCTTCAGGGGGAGAACACCGGGGAGCTGTTTTTT. It translates to CASSLQGENTGELFF. This chain links TRBV6-5 with TRBJ2-2; TRBD1 matches at 7 bases. The CDR3 loop spans 15 amino acids. The germline V gene has CDR1 MNHEY and CDR2 SVGAGI. Losses at the gene ends were 5 bases for V and 1 base for J; bases not matched to a gene: 4.

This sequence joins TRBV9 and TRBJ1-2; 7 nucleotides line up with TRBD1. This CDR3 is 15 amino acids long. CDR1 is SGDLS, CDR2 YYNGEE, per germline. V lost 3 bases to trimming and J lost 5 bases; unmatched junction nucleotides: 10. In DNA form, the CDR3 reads TGTGCCAGCAGCGCCAGGACAGGCCTTTCTTATGGCTACACCTTC. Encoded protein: CASSARTGLSYGYTF.

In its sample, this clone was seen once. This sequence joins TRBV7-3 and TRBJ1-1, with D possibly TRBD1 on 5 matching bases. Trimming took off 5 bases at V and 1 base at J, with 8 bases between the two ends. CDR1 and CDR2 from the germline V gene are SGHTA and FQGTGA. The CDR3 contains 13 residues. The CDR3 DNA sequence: TGTGCCAGCAGCGACAGAAAGAACACTGAAGCTTTCTTT. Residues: CASSDRKNTEAFF.

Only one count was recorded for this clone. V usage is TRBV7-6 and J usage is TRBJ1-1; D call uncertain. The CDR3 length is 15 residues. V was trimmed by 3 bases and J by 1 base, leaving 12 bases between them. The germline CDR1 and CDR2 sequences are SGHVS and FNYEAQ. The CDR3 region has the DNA TGTGCCAGCAGCTTGACTGACGGAACGAACACTGAAGCTTTCTTT. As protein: CASSLTDGTNTEAFF.

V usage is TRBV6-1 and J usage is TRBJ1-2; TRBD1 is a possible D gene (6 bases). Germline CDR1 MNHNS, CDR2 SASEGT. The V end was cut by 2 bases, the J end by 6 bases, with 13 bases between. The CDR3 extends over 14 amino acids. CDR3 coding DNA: TGTGCCAGCAGTGAAACCCGGACAGTTAATGGCTACACCTTC. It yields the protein CASSETRTVNGYTF.

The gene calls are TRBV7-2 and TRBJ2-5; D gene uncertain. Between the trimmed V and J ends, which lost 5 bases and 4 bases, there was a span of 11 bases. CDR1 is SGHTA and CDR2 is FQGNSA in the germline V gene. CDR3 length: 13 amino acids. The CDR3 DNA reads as TGTGCCAGCAGCCCCGACCCGGGAGAGACCCAGTACTTC. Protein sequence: CASSPDPGETQYF.

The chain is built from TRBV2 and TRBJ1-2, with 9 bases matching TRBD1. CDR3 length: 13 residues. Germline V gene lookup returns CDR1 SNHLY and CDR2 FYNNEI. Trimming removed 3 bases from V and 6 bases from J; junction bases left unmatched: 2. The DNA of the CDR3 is TGTGCCAGCAGTGACCGGGACAGGGATGGCTACACCTTC. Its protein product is CASSDRDRDGYTF.

CDR3 protein: CASSRLAIDYNEQFF. The DNA for the CDR3 is TGTGCCAGCAGCCGTCTAGCGATAGATTACAATGAGCAGTTCTTC. V and J are TRBV9 and TRBJ2-1, with a weak D call TRBD2 (6 bases). V lost 4 bases, J lost 4 bases, and 15 bases lay in between. From germline, CDR1 is SGDLS and CDR2 YYNGEE. This CDR3 has 15 amino acids.

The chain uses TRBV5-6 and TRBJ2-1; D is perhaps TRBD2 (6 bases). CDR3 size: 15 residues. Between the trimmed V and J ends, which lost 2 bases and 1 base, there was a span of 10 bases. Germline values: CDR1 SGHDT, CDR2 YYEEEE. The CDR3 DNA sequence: TGTGCCAGCAGCTTCATAGCGGTTTCCTACAATGAGCAGTTCTTC. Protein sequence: CASSFIAVSYNEQFF.

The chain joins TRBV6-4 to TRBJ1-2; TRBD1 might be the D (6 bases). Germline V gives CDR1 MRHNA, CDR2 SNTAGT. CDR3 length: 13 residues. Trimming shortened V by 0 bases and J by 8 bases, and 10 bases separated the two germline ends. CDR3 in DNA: TGTGCCAGCAGTGACTCTACAGGGTCGGGCTACACCTTC. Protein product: CASSDSTGSGYTF.

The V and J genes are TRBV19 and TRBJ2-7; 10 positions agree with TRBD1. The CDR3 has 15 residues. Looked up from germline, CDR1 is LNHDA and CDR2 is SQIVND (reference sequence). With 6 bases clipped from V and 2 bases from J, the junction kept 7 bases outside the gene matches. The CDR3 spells CASSLTGGEAYEQYF. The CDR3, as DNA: TGTGCCAGTAGCCTGACAGGGGGCGAGGCCTACGAGCAGTACTTC.

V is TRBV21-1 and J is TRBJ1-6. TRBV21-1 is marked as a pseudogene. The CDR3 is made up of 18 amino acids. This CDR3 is CASSKGMVGRALNSPLHF. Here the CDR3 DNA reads TGTGCCAGCAGCAAAGGAATGGTAGGGAGGGCATTGAATTCACCCCTCCACTTT.

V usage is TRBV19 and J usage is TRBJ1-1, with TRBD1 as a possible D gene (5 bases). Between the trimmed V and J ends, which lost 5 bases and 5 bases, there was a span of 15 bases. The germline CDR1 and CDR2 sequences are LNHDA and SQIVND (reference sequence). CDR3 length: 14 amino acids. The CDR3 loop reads CASSSGGDGTEAFF. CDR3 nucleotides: TGTGCCAGTAGTTCAGGAGGGGACGGGACTGAAGCTTTCTTT.

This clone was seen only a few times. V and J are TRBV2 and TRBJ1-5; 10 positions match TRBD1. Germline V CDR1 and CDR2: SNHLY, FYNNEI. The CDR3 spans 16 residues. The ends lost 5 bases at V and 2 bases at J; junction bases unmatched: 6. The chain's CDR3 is CASSLAGTGGNQPQHF. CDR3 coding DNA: TGTGCCAGCAGTTTGGCCGGGACAGGGGGCAATCAGCCCCAGCATTTT.

The DNA of the CDR3 is TGTGCCAGCAGTGTAGGGGGGGCGGGAGATACGCAGTATTTT. Amino acid sequence: CASSVGGAGDTQYF. This rearrangement joins TRBV6-1 to TRBJ2-3, with D possibly TRBD2 on 7 matching bases. The CDR3 is 14 amino acids. Germline assignment: CDR1 MNHNS and CDR2 SASEGT. V was trimmed by 4 bases and J by 5 bases, leaving 13 bases between them.

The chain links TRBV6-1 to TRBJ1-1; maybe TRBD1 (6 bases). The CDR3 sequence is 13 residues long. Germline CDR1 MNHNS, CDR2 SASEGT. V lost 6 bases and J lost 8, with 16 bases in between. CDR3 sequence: CASRPGEGEEAFF. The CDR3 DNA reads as TGTGCCAGCAGGCCCGGCGAGGGGGAGGAAGCTTTCTTT.

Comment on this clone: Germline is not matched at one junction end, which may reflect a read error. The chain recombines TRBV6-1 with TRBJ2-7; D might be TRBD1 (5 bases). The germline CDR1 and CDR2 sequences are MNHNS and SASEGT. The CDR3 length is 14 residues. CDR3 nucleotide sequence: TGTGCCAGCAGTGAGGCCCGTGCGGCAACCAGGGCTGACTTC. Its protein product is CASSEARAATRADF.

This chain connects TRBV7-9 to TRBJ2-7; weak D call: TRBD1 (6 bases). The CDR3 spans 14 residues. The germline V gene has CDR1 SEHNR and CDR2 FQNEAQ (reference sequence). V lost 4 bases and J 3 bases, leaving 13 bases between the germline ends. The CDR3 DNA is TGTGCCAGCAGCTATAGGACAGACTACTACGAGCAGTACTTC. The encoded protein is CASSYRTDYYEQYF.

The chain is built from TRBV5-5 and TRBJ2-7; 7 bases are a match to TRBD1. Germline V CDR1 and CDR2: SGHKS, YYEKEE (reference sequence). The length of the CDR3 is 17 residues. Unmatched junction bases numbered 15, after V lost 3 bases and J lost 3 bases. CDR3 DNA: TGTGCCAGCAGCTACTTGGGAACCGGACAGGTGAACTACGAGCAGTACTTC. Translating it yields CASSYLGTGQVNYEQYF.

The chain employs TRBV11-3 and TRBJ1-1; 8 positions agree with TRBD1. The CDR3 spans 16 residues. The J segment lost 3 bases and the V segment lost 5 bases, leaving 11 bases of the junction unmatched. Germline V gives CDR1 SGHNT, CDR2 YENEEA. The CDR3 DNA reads TGTGCCAGCAGCGAAGGGCAGGGGGCGCTGGACACTGAAGCTTTCTTT. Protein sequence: CASSEGQGALDTEAFF.

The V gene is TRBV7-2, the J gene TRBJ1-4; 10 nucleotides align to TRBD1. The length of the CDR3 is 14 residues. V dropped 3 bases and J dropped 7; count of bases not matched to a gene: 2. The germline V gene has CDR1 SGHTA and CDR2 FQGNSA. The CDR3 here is CASSFGTGVEKLFF. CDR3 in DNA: TGTGCCAGCAGCTTTGGGACAGGGGTTGAAAAACTGTTTTTT.

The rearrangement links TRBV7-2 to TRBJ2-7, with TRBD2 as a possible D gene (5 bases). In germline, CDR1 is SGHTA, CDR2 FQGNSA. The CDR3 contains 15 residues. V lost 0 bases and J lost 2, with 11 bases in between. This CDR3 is CASSLARAGTYEQYF. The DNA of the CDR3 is TGTGCCAGCAGCTTAGCGCGGGCAGGAACCTACGAGCAGTACTTC.

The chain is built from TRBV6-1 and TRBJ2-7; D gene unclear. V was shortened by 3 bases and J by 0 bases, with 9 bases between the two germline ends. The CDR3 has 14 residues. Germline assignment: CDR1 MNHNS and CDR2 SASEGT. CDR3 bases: TGTGCCAGCAGTGACGTCGGTGACTCCTACGAGCAGTACTTC. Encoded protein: CASSDVGDSYEQYF.

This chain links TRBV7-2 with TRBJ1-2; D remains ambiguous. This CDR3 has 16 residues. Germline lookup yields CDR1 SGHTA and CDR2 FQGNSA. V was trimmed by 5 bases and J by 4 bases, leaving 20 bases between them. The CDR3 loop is CASSTYTRSTGYGYTF. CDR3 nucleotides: TGTGCCAGCAGCACCTACACCCGGTCCACGGGCTATGGCTACACCTTC.

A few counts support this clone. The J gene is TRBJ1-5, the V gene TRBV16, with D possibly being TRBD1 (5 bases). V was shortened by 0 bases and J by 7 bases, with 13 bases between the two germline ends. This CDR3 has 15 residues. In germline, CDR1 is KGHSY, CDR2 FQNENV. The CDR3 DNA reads TGTGCCAGCAGCCAATCTAACTGGGGGGAGCAGCCCCAGCATTTT. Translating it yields CASSQSNWGEQPQHF.

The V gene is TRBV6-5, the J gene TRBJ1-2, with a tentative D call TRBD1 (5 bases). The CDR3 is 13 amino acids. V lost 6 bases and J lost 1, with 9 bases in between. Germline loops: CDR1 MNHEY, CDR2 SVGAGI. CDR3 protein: CASSLDSNYGYTF. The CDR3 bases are TGTGCCAGCAGCTTAGACAGTAACTATGGCTACACCTTC.

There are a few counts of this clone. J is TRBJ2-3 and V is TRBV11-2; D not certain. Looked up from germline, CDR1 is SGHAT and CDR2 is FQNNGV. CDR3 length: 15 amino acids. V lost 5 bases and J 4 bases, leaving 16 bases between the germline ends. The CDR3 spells CASSLIPGSSDTQYF. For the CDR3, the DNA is TGTGCCAGCAGCCTCATCCCGGGTTCATCAGATACGCAGTATTTT.

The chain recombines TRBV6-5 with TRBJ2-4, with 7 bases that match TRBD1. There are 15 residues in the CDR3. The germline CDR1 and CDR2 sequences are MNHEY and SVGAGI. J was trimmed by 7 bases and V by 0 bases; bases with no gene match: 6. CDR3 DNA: TGTGCCAGCAGTTACTCGAATCAGGGACAGAACATTCAGTACTTC. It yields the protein CASSYSNQGQNIQYF.